Following are 9 T cell receptor beta chains from one sample sequenced in a study of T cell repertoires in cytomegalovirus infection. MiXCR was run by TCRdb on the reads, yielding one entry per CDR3 protein. Among 55,000 to 85,000 distinct CDR3 sequences, about 20% were seen once, and the ten largest hold roughly two thirds. Their target antigens are unknown. The sample in question was CD8+ T cells from cultured PBMCs, obtained from culture after CMV antigen stimulation. The receptors originated from a human donor in good health (CMV status not recorded). Some clones in this sample may be carry-over from other donors' samples.

The rearrangement links TRBV10-3 to TRBJ2-6; D might be TRBD1 (7 bases). Trimming stripped 9 bases from V and 1 base from J, with 16 bases between. CDR3 size: 16 residues. CDR1 is ENHRY and CDR2 is SYGVKD in the germline V gene. CDR3 sequence (DNA): TGTGCCATTCGACAGGGAGGCGGATCTGGGGCCAACGTCCTGACTTTC. The encoded protein is CAIRQGGGSGANVLTF.

This clonotype has at least ten counts. The V call is TRBV7-8, the J call TRBJ1-2; no clear D gene. Trimming took off 1 base at V and 5 bases at J, with 20 bases between the two ends. Germline V CDR1 and CDR2: SGHVS, FQNEAQ. The CDR3 length is 17 residues. CDR3 residues: CASSLVGPSEPAYGYTF. The CDR3 nucleotides read TGTGCCAGCAGCTTAGTTGGACCGAGTGAGCCCGCATATGGCTACACCTTC.

J is TRBJ2-7 and V is TRBV7-8; 7 nucleotides match TRBD2. V was clipped by 2 bases and J by 2 bases; unmatched bases: 6. Per germline, CDR1 SGHVS and CDR2 FQNEAQ. The CDR3 covers 15 residues. CDR3 protein: CASSLTSSGTYEQYF. CDR3 sequence (DNA): TGTGCCAGCAGCTTAACATCTAGCGGCACCTACGAGCAGTACTTC. Together with reference TRBV7-8 and TRBJ2-7, the CDR3 gives the full variable domain: GAGVSQSPRYKVAKRGQDVALRCDPISGHVSLFWYQQALGQGPEFLTYFQNEAQLDKSGLPSDRFFAERPEGSVSTLKIQRTQQEDSAVYLCASSLTSSGTYEQYFGPGTRLTVT.

The rearrangement links TRBV4-2 to TRBJ2-7, with D possibly matching TRBD1 (6 bases). The CDR3 extends over 14 amino acids. Trimming took off 4 bases at V and 1 base at J, with 11 bases between the two ends. Germline CDR1 and CDR2: LGHNA and YNFKEQ. The CDR3 DNA reads as TGTGCCAGCAGCCCCGATAGGGGGTCCTACGAGCAGTACTTC. It is translated as CASSPDRGSYEQYF.

CDR3 nucleotides: TGTGCCAGCAGCTTAGAGGGACAGGGGAATGAAAAACTGTTTTTT. It translates to CASSLEGQGNEKLFF. The rearrangement joins TRBV7-6 to TRBJ1-4, with 10 bases fitting TRBD1. The CDR3 is 15 residues long. Germline trimming cut 1 base from V and 5 bases from J; bases unmatched to any gene: 1. The germline V gene has CDR1 SGHVS and CDR2 FNYEAQ. The full variable domain, completed using reference TRBV7-6 and TRBJ1-4, is GAGVSQSPRYKVTKRGQDVALRCDPISGHVSLYWYRQALGQGPEFLTYFNYEAQQDKSGLPNDRFSAERPEGSISTLTIQRTEQRDSAMYRCASSLEGQGNEKLFFGSGTQLSVL.

The chain has TRBV6-5 and TRBJ1-4; the D is unclear. Germline assignment: CDR1 MNHEY and CDR2 SVGAGI. Trimming pared 5 bases from V and 8 bases from J, leaving 15 bases between. This CDR3 spans 14 amino acids. CDR3 loop: CASSSLSTREKLFF. The CDR3 DNA reads TGTGCCAGCAGTAGCTTGAGTACGCGGGAAAAACTGTTTTTT.

The chain couples TRBV7-2 to TRBJ2-3; 10 bases align to TRBD2. V gave up 1 base and J gave up 1 base; unmatched junction bases: 2. The CDR3 consists of 16 residues. Germline V lookup: CDR1 SGHTA, CDR2 FQGNSA. The CDR3 DNA reads as TGTGCCAGCAGCTTAGACCTAGCGGGGGGCACAGATACGCAGTATTTT. Translation: CASSLDLAGGTDTQYF.

V is TRBV7-8 and J is TRBJ2-7; TRBD2 might be the D (6 bases). Germline V gene sequence: CDR1 SGHVS, CDR2 FQNEAQ. Trimming left V 3 bases short and J 3 bases short, with 12 bases between. The CDR3 is 14 amino acids. The CDR3 region is CASSLGGGFYEQYF. The CDR3 bases are TGTGCCAGCAGCTTGGGGGGAGGCTTCTACGAGCAGTACTTC.

CDR3 DNA sequence: TGTGCCAGCAGTTATAAGAAGGAGACCCAGTACTTC. This encodes CASSYKKETQYF. The chain couples TRBV6-2 or TRBV6-3 to TRBJ2-5; D not resolved. Germline CDR1 is MNHEY and CDR2 is SVGEGT. V was clipped by 3 bases and J by 5 bases, with 7 bases between them. This CDR3 spans 12 amino acids.